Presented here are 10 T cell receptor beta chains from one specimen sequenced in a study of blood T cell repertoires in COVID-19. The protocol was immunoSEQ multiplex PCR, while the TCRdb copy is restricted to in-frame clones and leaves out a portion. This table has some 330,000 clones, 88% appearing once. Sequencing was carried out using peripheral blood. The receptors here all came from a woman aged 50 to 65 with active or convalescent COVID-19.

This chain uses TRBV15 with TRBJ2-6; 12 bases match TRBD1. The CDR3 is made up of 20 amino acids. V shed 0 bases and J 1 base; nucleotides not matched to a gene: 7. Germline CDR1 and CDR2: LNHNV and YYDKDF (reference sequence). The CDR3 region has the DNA TGTGCCACCAGCAGAGATAGGGACAGGGGGCGATTTTCTGGGGCCAACGTCCTGACTTTC. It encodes CATSRDRDRGRFSGANVLTF.

The CDR3 DNA reads TGTGCCGGAGGGGTGTATGAGCAGTTCTTC. It translates to CAGGVYEQFF. V gene TRBV30 combines with J gene TRBJ2-1; maybe TRBD2 (6 bases). With 8 bases removed from V and 8 bases from J, the gap between germline ends came to 10 bases. This CDR3 is 10 amino acids long. Looked up from germline, CDR1 is GTSNPN and CDR2 is SVGIG (reference sequence).

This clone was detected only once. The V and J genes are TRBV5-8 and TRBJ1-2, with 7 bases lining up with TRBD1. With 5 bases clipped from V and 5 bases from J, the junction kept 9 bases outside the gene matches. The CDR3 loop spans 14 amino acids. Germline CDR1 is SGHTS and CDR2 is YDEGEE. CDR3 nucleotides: TGTGCCAGCAGTCGCGGACAGGAAGGGTATGGCTACACCTTC. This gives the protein CASSRGQEGYGYTF.

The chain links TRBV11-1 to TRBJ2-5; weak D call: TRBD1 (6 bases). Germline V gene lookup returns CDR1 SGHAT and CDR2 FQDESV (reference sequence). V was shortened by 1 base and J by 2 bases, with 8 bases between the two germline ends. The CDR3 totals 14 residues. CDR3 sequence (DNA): TGTGCCAGCAGCTTAGGGACAGTTCAAGAGACCCAGTACTTC. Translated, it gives CASSLGTVQETQYF.

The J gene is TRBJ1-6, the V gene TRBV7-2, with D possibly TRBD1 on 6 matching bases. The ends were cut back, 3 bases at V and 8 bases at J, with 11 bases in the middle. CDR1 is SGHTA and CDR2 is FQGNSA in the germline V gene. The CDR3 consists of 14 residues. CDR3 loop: CASSFSWTDSPLHF. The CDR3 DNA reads TGTGCCAGCAGCTTTTCGTGGACAGATTCACCCCTCCACTTT.

CDR3 loop: CASRTAQGAGYTF. The CDR3 nucleotides are TGTGCCAGTAGGACGGCTCAGGGTGCTGGCTACACCTTC. The chain uses TRBV19 and TRBJ1-2; D possibly corresponds to TRBD1 (5 bases). This CDR3 contains 13 residues. Trimming stripped 6 bases from V and 7 bases from J, with 15 bases between. CDR1 is LNHDA and CDR2 is SQIVND in the germline V gene (reference sequence).

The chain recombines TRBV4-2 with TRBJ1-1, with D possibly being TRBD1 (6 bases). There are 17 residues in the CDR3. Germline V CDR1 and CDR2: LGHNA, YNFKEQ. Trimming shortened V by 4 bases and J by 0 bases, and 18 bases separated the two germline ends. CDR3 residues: CASSRSVQGSMNTEAFF. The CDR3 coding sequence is TGTGCCAGCAGCCGTTCCGTCCAGGGGAGCATGAACACTGAAGCTTTCTTT.

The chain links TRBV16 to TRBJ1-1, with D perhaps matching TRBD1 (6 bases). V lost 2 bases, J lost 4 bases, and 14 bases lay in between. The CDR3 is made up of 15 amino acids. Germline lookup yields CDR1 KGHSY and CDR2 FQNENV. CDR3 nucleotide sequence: TGTGCCAGCAGCCAACTGCAACAGGGTGCCACTGAAGCTTTCTTT. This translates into CASSQLQQGATEAFF.

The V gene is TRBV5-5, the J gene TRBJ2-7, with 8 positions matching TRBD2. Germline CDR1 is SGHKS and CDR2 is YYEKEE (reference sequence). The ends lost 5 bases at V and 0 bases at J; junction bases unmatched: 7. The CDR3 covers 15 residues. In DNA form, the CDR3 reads TGTGCCAGCAGTTCTACTAGCGGAAGCTCCTACGAGCAGTACTTC. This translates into CASSSTSGSSYEQYF.

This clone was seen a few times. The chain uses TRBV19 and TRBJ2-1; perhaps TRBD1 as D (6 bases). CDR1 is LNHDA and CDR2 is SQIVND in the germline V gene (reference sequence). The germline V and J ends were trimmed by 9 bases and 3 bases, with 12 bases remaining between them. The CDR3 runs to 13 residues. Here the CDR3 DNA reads TGTGCCAGCTCGGGCAGGGGCTACAATGAGCAGTTCTTC. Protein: CASSGRGYNEQFF.